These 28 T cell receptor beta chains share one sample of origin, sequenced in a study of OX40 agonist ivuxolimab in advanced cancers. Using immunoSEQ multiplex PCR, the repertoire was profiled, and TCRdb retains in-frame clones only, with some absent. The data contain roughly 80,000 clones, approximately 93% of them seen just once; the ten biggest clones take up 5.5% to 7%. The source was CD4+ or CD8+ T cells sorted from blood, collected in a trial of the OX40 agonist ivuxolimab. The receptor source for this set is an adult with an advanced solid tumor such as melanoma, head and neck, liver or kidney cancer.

CDR3 sequence: CASSLGDRGSYEQYF. CDR3 bases: TGTGCCAGCAGCCTTGGGGACAGGGGGTCCTACGAGCAGTACTTC. This rearrangement joins TRBV5-8 to TRBJ2-7, with 11 bases that match TRBD1. The V segment lost 4 bases and the J segment 1 base; nucleotides outside the gene matches: 4. The CDR3 is made up of 15 amino acids. The V gene's germline CDR1 is SGHTS and CDR2 YDEGEE. Full variable domain (missing parts from reference TRBV5-8 and TRBJ2-7): EAGVTQSPTHLIKTRGQQATLRCSPISGHTSVYWYQQALGLGLQFLLWYDEGEERNRGNFPPRFSGRQFPNYSSELNVNALELEDSALYLCASSLGDRGSYEQYFGPGTRLTVT.

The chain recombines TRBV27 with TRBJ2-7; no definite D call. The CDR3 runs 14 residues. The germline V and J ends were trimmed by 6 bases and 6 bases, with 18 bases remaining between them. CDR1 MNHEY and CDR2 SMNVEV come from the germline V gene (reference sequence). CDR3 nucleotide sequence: TGTGCCAGCAGCCGCATCCCCCCGGTGGGCGAGCAGTACTTC. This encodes CASSRIPPVGEQYF.

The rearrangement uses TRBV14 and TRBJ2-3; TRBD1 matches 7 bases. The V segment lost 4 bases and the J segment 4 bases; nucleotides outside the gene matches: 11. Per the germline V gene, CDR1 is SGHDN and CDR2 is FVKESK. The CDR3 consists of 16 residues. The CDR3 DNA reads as TGTGCCAGCAGCCGCCCAACGACAGGGTGGGCAGATACGCAGTATTTT. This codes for CASSRPTTGWADTQYF.

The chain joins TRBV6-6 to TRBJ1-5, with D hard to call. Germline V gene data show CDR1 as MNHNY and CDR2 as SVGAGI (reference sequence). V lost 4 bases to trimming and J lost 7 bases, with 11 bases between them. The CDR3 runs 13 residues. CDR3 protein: CASSSSGGQPQHF. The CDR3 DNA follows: TGTGCCAGCAGTTCCTCGGGCGGGCAGCCCCAGCATTTT.

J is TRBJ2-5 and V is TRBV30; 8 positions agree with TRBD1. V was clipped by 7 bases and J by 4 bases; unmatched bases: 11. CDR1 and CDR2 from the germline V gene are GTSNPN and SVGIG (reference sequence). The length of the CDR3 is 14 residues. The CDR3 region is CALTGTGVGETQYF. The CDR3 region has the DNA TGTGCCTTAACCGGGACAGGAGTGGGAGAGACCCAGTACTTC.

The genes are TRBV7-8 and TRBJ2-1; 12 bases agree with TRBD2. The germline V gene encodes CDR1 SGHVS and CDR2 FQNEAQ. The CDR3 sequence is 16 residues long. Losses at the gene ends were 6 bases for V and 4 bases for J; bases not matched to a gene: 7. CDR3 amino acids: CASSLLGTSGYNEQFF. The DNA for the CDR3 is TGTGCCAGCAGTCTACTAGGGACTAGCGGGTACAATGAGCAGTTCTTC.

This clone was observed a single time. This CDR3 is CASRGDRPANYGYTF. Here the CDR3 DNA reads TGCGCCAGCAGGGGGGACAGGCCTGCTAACTATGGCTACACCTTC. The rearrangement links TRBV5-1 to TRBJ1-2; 8 positions agree with TRBD1. Per the germline V gene, CDR1 is SGHRS and CDR2 is YFSETQ. CDR3 size: 15 residues. The V segment lost 5 bases and the J segment 0 bases; nucleotides outside the gene matches: 6.

The CDR3 DNA follows: TGTGCCTGGAGTGTAGGGACCCCAGGGAATGAGCAGTTCTTC. Translated: CAWSVGTPGNEQFF. V gene TRBV30 combines with J gene TRBJ2-1; either TRBD1 or TRBD2 may supply D (5 bases each). Germline values: CDR1 GTSNPN, CDR2 SVGIG (reference sequence). Trimming left V 0 bases short and J 7 bases short, with 13 bases between. The CDR3 extends over 14 amino acids. Drawing the rest from reference TRBV30 and TRBJ2-1, the complete variable domain is SQTIHQWPATLVQPVGSPLSLECTVEGTSNPNLYWYRQAAGRGLQLLFYSVGIGQISSEVPQNLSASRPQDRQFILSSKKLLLSDSGFYLCAWSVGTPGNEQFFGPGTRLTVL.

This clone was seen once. CDR3 protein: CASSLDSPSAYSYEQYF. The DNA for the CDR3 is TGCGCCAGCAGCTTAGACTCCCCTAGCGCCTACTCCTACGAGCAGTACTTC. This chain uses TRBV5-1 with TRBJ2-7; TRBD2 might be the D (6 bases). Per germline, CDR1 SGHRS and CDR2 YFSETQ. The CDR3 has 17 residues. V lost 2 bases, J lost 0 bases, and 18 bases lay in between.

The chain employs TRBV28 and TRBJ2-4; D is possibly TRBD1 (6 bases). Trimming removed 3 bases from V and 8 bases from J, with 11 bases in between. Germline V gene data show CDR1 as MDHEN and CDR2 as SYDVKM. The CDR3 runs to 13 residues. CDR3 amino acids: CASSLPGVDIQYF. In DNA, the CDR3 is TGTGCCAGCAGTTTGCCAGGGGTCGACATTCAGTACTTC.

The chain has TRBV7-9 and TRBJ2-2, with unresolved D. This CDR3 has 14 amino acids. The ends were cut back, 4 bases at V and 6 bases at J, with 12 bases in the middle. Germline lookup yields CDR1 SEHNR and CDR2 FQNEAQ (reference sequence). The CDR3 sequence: CASSSALGSGELFF. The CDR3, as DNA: TGTGCCAGCAGCTCTGCCCTTGGTTCCGGGGAGCTGTTTTTT.

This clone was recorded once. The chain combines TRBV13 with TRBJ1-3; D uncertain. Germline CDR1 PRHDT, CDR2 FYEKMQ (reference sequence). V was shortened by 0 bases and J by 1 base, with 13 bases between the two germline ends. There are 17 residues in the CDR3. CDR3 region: CASSLGVEHSSGNTIYF. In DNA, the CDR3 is TGTGCCAGCAGCTTAGGCGTAGAGCACTCGTCTGGAAACACCATATATTTT.

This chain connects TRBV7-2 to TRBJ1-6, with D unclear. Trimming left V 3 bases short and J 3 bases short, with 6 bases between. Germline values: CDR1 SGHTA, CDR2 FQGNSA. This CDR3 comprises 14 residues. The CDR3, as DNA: TGTGCCAGCAGCTTGGTGGGCTATAATTCACCCCTCCACTTT. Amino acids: CASSLVGYNSPLHF.

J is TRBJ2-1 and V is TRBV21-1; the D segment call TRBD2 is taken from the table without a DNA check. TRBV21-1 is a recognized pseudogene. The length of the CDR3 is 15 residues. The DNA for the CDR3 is TGTGCCAGCAGCATTTACGGGGGGCCCTACAATGAGCAGTTCTTC. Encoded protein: CASSIYGGPYNEQFF.

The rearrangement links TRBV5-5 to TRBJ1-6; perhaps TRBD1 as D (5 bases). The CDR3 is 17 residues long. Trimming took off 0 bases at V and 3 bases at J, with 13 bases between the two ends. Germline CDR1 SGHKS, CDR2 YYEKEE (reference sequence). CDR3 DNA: TGTGCCAGCAGCTTGGTCGGTGGTGGACACTATAATTCACCCCTCCACTTT. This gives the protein CASSLVGGGHYNSPLHF.

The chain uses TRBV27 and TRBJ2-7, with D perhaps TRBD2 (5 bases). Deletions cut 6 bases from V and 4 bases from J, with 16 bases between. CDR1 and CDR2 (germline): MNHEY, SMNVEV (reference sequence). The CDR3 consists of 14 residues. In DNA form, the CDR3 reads TGTGCCAGCAGCTCCTCGGAGGAGTGGTACGAGCAGTACTTC. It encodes CASSSSEEWYEQYF.

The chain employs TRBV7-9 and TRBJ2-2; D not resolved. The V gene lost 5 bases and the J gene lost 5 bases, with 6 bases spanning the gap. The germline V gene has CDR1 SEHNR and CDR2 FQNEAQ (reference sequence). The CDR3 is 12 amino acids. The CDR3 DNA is TGTGCCAGCAGCCCTGGAACCGGGGAGCTGTTTTTT. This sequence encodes CASSPGTGELFF.

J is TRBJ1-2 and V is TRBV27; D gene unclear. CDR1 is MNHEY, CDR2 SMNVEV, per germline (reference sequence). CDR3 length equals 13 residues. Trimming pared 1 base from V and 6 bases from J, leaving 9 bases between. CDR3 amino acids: CASSLYPGHGYTF. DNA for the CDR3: TGTGCCAGCAGTTTATACCCCGGCCATGGCTACACCTTC.

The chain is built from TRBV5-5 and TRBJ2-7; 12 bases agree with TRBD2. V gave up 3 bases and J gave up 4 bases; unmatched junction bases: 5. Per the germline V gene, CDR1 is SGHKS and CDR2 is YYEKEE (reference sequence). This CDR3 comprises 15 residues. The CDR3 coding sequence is TGTGCCAGCAGCTGGGACCTAGCGGGAGGGTACGAGCAGTACTTC. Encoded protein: CASSWDLAGGYEQYF.

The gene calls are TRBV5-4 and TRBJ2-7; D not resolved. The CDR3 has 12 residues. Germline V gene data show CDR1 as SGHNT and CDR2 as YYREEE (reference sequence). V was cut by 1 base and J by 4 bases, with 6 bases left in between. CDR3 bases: TGTGCCAGCAGCTTGTGGGGATACGAGCAGTACTTC. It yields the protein CASSLWGYEQYF.

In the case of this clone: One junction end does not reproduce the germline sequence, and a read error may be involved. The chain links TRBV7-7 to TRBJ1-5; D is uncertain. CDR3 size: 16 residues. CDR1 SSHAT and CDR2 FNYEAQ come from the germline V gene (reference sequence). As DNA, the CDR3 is TGTGCTAGCAGCTTAGATCGGGGTCGAAGCAATCAGCCCCAGCATTTT. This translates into CASSLDRGRSNQPQHF.

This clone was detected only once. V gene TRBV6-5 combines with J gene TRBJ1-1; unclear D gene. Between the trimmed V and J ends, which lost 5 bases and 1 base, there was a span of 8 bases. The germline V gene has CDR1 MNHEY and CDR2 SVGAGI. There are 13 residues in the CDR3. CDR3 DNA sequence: TGTGCCAGCAGTGTTACGGCGAACACTGAAGCTTTCTTT. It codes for CASSVTANTEAFF.

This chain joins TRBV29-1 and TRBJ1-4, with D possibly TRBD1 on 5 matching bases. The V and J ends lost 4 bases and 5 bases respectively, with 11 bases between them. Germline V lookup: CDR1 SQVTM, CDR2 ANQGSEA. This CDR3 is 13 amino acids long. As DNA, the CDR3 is TGCAGCGTTGTCGGGACCGGGAATGAAAAACTGTTTTTT. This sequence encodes CSVVGTGNEKLFF.

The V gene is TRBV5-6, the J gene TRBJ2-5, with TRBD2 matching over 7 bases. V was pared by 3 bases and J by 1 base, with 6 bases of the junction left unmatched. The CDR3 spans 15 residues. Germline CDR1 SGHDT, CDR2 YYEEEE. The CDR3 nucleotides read TGTGCCAGCAGCTGGTGGACTAGACCCCAAGAGACCCAGTACTTC. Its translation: CASSWWTRPQETQYF.

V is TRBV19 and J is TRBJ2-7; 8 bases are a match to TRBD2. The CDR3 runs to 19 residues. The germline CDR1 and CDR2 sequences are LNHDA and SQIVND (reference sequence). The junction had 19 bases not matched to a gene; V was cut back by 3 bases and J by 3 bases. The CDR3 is CASSIGLSSSGFLHYEQYF. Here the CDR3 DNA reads TGTGCCAGTAGTATCGGTTTGAGCTCTAGCGGGTTCCTACACTACGAGCAGTACTTC.

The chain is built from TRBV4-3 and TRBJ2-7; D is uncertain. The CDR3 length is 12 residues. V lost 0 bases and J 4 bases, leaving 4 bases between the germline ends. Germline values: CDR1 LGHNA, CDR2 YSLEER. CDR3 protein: CASSQEGYEQYF. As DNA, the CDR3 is TGCGCCAGCAGCCAAGAAGGGTACGAGCAGTACTTC.

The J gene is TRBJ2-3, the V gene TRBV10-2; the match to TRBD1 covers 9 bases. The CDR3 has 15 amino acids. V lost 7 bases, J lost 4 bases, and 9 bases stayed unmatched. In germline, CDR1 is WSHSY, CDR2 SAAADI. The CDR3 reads CASITGDRDPDTQYF. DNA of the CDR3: TGCGCCAGCATAACAGGGGACAGGGACCCAGATACGCAGTATTTT.

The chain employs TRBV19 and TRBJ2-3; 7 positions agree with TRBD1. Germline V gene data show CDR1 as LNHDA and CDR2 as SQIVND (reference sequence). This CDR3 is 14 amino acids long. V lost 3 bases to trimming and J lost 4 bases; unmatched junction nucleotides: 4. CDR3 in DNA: TGTGCCAGTAGTATTTACAGGGGCTCAGATACGCAGTATTTT. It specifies CASSIYRGSDTQYF.